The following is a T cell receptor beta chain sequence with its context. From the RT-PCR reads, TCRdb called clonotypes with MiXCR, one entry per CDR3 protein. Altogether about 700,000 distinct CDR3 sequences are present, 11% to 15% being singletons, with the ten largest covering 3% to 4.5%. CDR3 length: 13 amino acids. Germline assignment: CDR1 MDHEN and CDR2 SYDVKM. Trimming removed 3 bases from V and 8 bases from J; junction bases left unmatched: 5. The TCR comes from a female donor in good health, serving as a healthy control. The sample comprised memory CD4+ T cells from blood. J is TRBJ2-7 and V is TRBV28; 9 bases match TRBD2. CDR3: CASSLPSGTQQYF. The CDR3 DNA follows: TGTGCCAGCAGTTTGCCTAGCGGGACTCAGCAGTACTTC.